This entry lists 5 T cell receptor beta chains sequenced from one sample in a study of shared clonotypes between healthy human individuals. The protocol was immunoSEQ multiplex PCR, while the TCRdb copy is restricted to in-frame clones and leaves out a portion. The table has some 790,000 clones, 55% to 80% seen once. Sequenced material: memory CD4+ T cells sorted from blood. Subset noted: CD45RA-negative fraction. The receptor set was obtained from a woman aged 25 to 39 in good health.

The chain links TRBV6-5 to TRBJ1-2; 8 bases fit TRBD1. This CDR3 contains 14 residues. The V gene's germline CDR1 is MNHEY and CDR2 SVGAGI. After removal of 3 bases from V and 11 bases from J, the junction contained 11 bases not matched to a gene. CDR3 nucleotides: TGTGCCAGCAGTTATAATCCCGACAGGGGAAGATACACCTTC. Translating it yields CASSYNPDRGRYTF.

The J gene is TRBJ1-2, the V gene TRBV20-1, with TRBD1 as a possible D gene (5 bases). The CDR3 has 11 residues. The germline V gene encodes CDR1 DFQATT and CDR2 SNEGSKA (reference sequence). Trimming shortened V by 5 bases and J by 6 bases, and 10 bases separated the two germline ends. The CDR3 here is CSAGSGHGYTF. CDR3 DNA: TGCAGTGCTGGATCAGGGCATGGCTACACCTTC.

J is TRBJ2-5 and V is TRBV7-9; D gene unclear. Germline values: CDR1 SEHNR, CDR2 FQNEAQ (reference sequence). V was shortened by 5 bases and J by 5 bases, with 9 bases between the two germline ends. This CDR3 is 12 amino acids long. The DNA for the CDR3 is TGTGCCAGCAGCATAAGCCTGGAGACCCAGTACTTC. Amino acid sequence: CASSISLETQYF.

This sequence joins TRBV7-6 and TRBJ1-1; D call uncertain. The germline CDR1 and CDR2 sequences are SGHVS and FNYEAQ. V lost 2 bases and J lost 3, with 7 bases in between. The CDR3 spans 13 residues. CDR3 region: CASSLQEDTEAFF. The CDR3 DNA reads TGTGCCAGCAGCTTACAAGAGGACACTGAAGCTTTCTTT.

This chain joins TRBV27 and TRBJ2-7, with no clear D. CDR3 length equals 15 residues. In germline, CDR1 is MNHEY, CDR2 SMNVEV (reference sequence). Trimming cost V 5 bases and J 0 bases, with 14 bases left between them. The CDR3 reads CASSPWGTSSYEQYF. CDR3 sequence (DNA): TGTGCCAGCAGTCCATGGGGTACCAGCTCCTACGAGCAGTACTTC.